The next 3 T cell receptor beta chains were all read from a single sample in a study of T cell changes during pregnancy in multiple sclerosis. Produced via immunoSEQ multiplex PCR; TCRdb's table is partial and in-frame only. Counted here are around 60,000 clones, 90% to 95% occurring once; the ten biggest clones make up 2.8%. The source was peripheral blood, collected in the third trimester of pregnancy. The receptors shown here come from a female donor in good health, enrolled as a control in a pregnancy study.

The chain links TRBV10-3 to TRBJ1-5; D is unresolved. CDR3 length: 12 amino acids. Trimming took 5 bases from V and 7 from J, leaving 9 bases between them. CDR1 and CDR2 from the germline V gene are ENHRY and SYGVKD. CDR3 bases: TGTGCCATCAGTTCCGGAGGACAGCCCCAGCATTTT. As protein: CAISSGGQPQHF.

The chain has TRBV6-1 and TRBJ2-7, with 9 bases lining up with TRBD2. The CDR3 extends over 15 amino acids. Looked up from germline, CDR1 is MNHNS and CDR2 is SASEGT. V shed 2 bases and J 2 bases; nucleotides not matched to a gene: 4. CDR3 in amino acids: CASSEKASGAYEQYF. The CDR3 DNA follows: TGTGCCAGCAGTGAAAAGGCTAGCGGGGCCTACGAGCAGTACTTC.

The chain is built from TRBV27 and TRBJ2-3, with TRBD2 as a possible D gene (6 bases). Germline-derived CDR1 and CDR2 are MNHEY and SMNVEV (reference sequence). The length of the CDR3 is 14 residues. V lost 0 bases and J 4 bases, leaving 8 bases between the germline ends. The CDR3 DNA reads TGTGCCAGCAGTTTATCACCGGGAGCAGATACGCAGTATTTT. This sequence encodes CASSLSPGADTQYF.